The T cell receptor (beta chain) described here comes from a study of graft-versus-host responses after intestinal transplantation. Study at large: Those transplanted obtained multivisceral, liver-intestinal, or isolated intestinal grafts. Every one of the recipients received anti-thymocyte globulin induction and afterwards took tacrolimus and steroids for 3 to 4 years.

Findings and caveats of the study: The study found high graft-versus-host to host-versus-graft clonal ratios in allografts of patients with graft-donor T cell macrochimerism.

Some clones are missing from TCRdb's copy, which holds only in-frame ones; the method was immunoSEQ multiplex PCR. The sample has about 92,000 clones, 75% to 95% seen once. As to this clone: Its antigen is currently unknown.

The CDR3 covers 13 residues. Between the trimmed V and J ends, which lost 3 bases and 2 bases, there was a span of 11 bases. Looked up from germline, CDR1 is SQVTM and CDR2 is ANQGSEA. Material: unstimulated CD8+ T cells sorted from spleen or lymph node cells, obtained before intestinal transplant. This sequence was found in a human donor who received an intestinal transplant. This chain links TRBV29-1 with TRBJ2-7, with D tentatively TRBD2 (6 bases). CDR3 sequence reads: CSVEGTDAYEQYF. For the CDR3, the DNA is TGCAGCGTTGAGGGGACTGATGCCTACGAGCAGTACTTC.